This is a list of T cell receptor beta chains from one sample in a study of T cells in Graves' hyperthyroidism and ophthalmopathy. TCRdb used MiXCR to reprocess the multiplex PCR reads, holding one entry per CDR3 protein. The repertoire holds hundreds of thousands of distinct CDR3 sequences, approximately 20% seen once, with 40% to 50% in the top ten. The sequenced sample consisted of blood. The origin of the receptors is a man aged 35-49 years with Graves' ophthalmopathy. Each CDR3 is given with its conserved first and last residue. D genes are given only for firm matches. The size of a clone is reported for some rows only, either as once, few or many, or as a class for expanded clones.

clone_size	d_call	v_call	j_call	cdr3_nt	cdr3_aa
few	TRBD2	TRBV6-5	TRBJ2-1	TGTGCCAGCATTTACGCTAGCGGGAGTTTCAATGAGCAGTTCTTC	CASIYASGSFNEQFF
many	NA	TRBV30	TRBJ2-5	TGTGCCTGGAGTGTAGGGGTGGAGACCCAGTACTTC	CAWSVGVETQYF
NA	TRBD2	TRBV20-1	TRBJ2-5	TGCAGTGCTCCACATAGCGGGCAAGAGACCCAGTACTTC	CSAPHSGQETQYF
many	TRBD1	TRBV29-1	TRBJ2-7	TGCAGCGTCGGACAGGAGAACTACGAGCAGTACTTC	CSVGQENYEQYF
few	NA	TRBV28	TRBJ2-3	TGTGCCAGCAGTTTAGGGGGCCGGGGACTGCAGCAGTATTTT	CASSLGGRGLQQYF
NA	NA	TRBV12-3/TRBV12-4	TRBJ2-5	TGTGCCAGCAGTTTAGGATCCAGTGTTGGGGAGACCCAGTACTTC	CASSLGSSVGETQYF
many	TRBD1	TRBV27	TRBJ2-5	TGTGCCAGCAGTTTCACACCGGGACAGGGGCGAGAGACCCAGTACTTC	CASSFTPGQGRETQYF
NA	NA	TRBV5-6	TRBJ1-3	TGTGCCAGCAGCTTTGACGAAAACACCATATATTTT	CASSFDENTIYF
NA	TRBD1	TRBV20-1	TRBJ2-2	TGCAGTGCTATTTTAAGGGGGCTTAACACCGGGGAGCTGTTTTTT	CSAILRGLNTGELFF
few	NA	TRBV12-3/TRBV12-4	TRBJ1-2	TGTGCCAGCACTAGGTACGGTGCGGGGGATGGCTACACCTTC	CASTRYGAGDGYTF
many	TRBD2	TRBV28	TRBJ2-5	TGTGCCAGCAGTGGGGGACTAGCGGAATACCAAGAGACCCAGTACTTC	CASSGGLAEYQETQYF
many	NA	TRBV2	TRBJ1-1	TGTGCCACTGTCTGGCTGAACACTGAAGCTTTCTTT	CATVWLNTEAFF
many	NA	TRBV18	TRBJ2-7	TGTGCCAGCTCATATGGCTACTACGAGCAGTACTTC	CASSYGYYEQYF
few	NA	TRBV9	TRBJ2-2	TGTGCCAGCAGCGTGGGGACTTCCAGGAGTTACACCGGGGAGCTGTTTTTT	CASSVGTSRSYTGELFF
many	NA	TRBV6-2/TRBV6-3	TRBJ1-5	TGTGCCAGCAGAAGAGCTCCGGGCCGTTGGAGCAATCAGCCCCAGCATTTT	CASRRAPGRWSNQPQHF
many	TRBD1	TRBV2	TRBJ1-2	TGTGCCAGCAGTGTACTTACAGGGGGAGTTGGCTACACCTTC	CASSVLTGGVGYTF
many	TRBD2	TRBV27	TRBJ2-7	TGTGCCAGCAGTTTGACTAGCGGGAGGGGCTACGAGCAGTACTTC	CASSLTSGRGYEQYF
few	TRBD2	TRBV10-1	TRBJ2-3	TGCGCCAGCAGTCTTCTAGCGGGGTTTCATACGCAGTATTTT	CASSLLAGFHTQYF
NA	NA	TRBV7-8	TRBJ1-2	TGTGCCAGCAGCTTAGTAAGATCTCAGGCGGGCTACACCTTC	CASSLVRSQAGYTF
few	NA	TRBV5-1	TRBJ2-1	TGCGCCAGCAGCTTGGGGCCGCCTTTCGGTGAGCAGTTCTTC	CASSLGPPFGEQFF